This T cell receptor beta chain was documented in a study of molecular identifiers for immune sequencing clone quantification. Study results and caveats: It was shown that clones above 20 RNA copies held over 99% of effector molecules, but under 1% in naive cells.

About this clonotype: As yet, its antigen is unknown.

For bulk TCR libraries, previously described methods and listed TCR primers were used. One entry per CDR3 protein, called by TCRdb with MiXCR from the PCR reads. This sample has around 300,000 distinct CDR3 sequences, with about 22% found just once. Between about 20,000 and 1,100,000 sorted cells, with 10%, 30% or 50% RNA, yielded naive CD8 libraries. Naive CD8 T cells underwent sorting with the CD8+CD4-CCR7+CD45RA+ definition. This receptor was identified in a human donor in good health. Some libraries in this study had Jurkat cell RNA spiked in. Material: naive CD8+ T cells from blood, with Jurkat cell RNA spiked in. Noted subset: FACS-sorted CD8+CD4-CCR7+CD45RA+ naive T cells.

The CDR3 DNA sequence: TGTGCCTGGAGTGTATTGGGAAAGGGGTCGAACACTGAAGCTTTCTTT. Its translation: CAWSVLGKGSNTEAFF. This rearrangement joins TRBV30 to TRBJ1-1, with TRBD1 as a possible D gene (5 bases). Trimming shortened V by 0 bases and J by 1 base, and 15 bases separated the two germline ends. The V gene's germline CDR1 is GTSNPN and CDR2 SVGIG (reference sequence). This CDR3 region has 16 residues.